This is a list of T cell receptor beta chains from one sample in a study of cytomegalovirus exposure and HLA in healthy donors. Sequencing used immunoSEQ multiplex PCR; TCRdb keeps in-frame clones, though not all of them. The data hold 200,000 to 250,000 clones, with roughly 84% observed a single time. Sequenced sample: PBMCs. The receptors here all came from a woman aged 25 to 39 in good health and CMV-seropositive. The CDR3 runs from the conserved cysteine through the conserved F or W. Each record gives: V gene, clone size, J gene, D gene, CDR3 DNA, CDR3 protein. The D gene is left open where the match is weak. The listing skips clone size in some rows; elsewhere it reads once, few, many or a size class.

V: TRBV29-1
size: .
J: TRBJ2-7
D: .
DNA: TGCAGCGTCGGTTCAGGAACATTCGACGCCTACGAGCAGTACTTC
CDR3: CSVGSGTFDAYEQYF

V: TRBV11-2
size: .
J: TRBJ1-1
D: .
DNA: TGTGCCAGCAGCCGATCCATTGAAGCTTTCTTT
CDR3: CASSRSIEAFF

V: TRBV7-3
size: .
J: TRBJ2-1
D: .
DNA: TGTGCCAGCAGCTTAACCCCAGCATACAATGAGCAGTTCTTC
CDR3: CASSLTPAYNEQFF

V: TRBV27
size: .
J: TRBJ2-1
D: TRBD2
DNA: TGTGCCAGCAGTTTTCTTGTAGCGGGAGGGCCCTACAATGAGCAGTTCTTC
CDR3: CASSFLVAGGPYNEQFF

V: TRBV4-1
size: .
J: TRBJ2-7
D: .
DNA: TGCGCCAGCAGCCAAGAGGCGCCTCGGGGGTTAACCTACGAGCAGTACTTC
CDR3: CASSQEAPRGLTYEQYF

V: TRBV10-3
size: .
J: TRBJ1-2
D: TRBD1
DNA: TGTGCCATCAGTGAGGGACAGGGAGATGGCTACACCTTC
CDR3: CAISEGQGDGYTF

V: TRBV10-3
size: .
J: TRBJ2-6
D: .
DNA: TGTGCCATCAGCGCCGCCCGTTACGGGGCAGGCGAGAGCTCTGGGGCCAACGTCCTGACTTTC
CDR3: CAISAARYGAGESSGANVLTF

V: TRBV7-2
size: .
J: TRBJ2-1
D: TRBD2
DNA: TGTGCCAGCAGCTTAGCCGGGACTAGCGGGAGGTACAATGAGCAGTTCTTC
CDR3: CASSLAGTSGRYNEQFF

V: TRBV5-6
size: .
J: TRBJ2-3
D: .
DNA: TGTGCCAGCAGCTTGGCGCTAGTCACAGATACGCAGTATTTT
CDR3: CASSLALVTDTQYF

V: TRBV28
size: few
J: TRBJ1-2
D: .
DNA: TGTGCCAGCCAGGGGCTGACCTATGGCTACACCTTC
CDR3: CASQGLTYGYTF

V: TRBV29-1
size: once
J: TRBJ2-1
D: .
DNA: TGCAGCGGCGGCACAGGGAACAGGGAGCAGTTCTTC
CDR3: CSGGTGNREQFF

V: TRBV4-1
size: .
J: TRBJ2-2
D: TRBD1
DNA: TGCGCCAGCAGCCTTTCAGGGGGCGCGGGGACCGGGGAGCTGTTTTTT
CDR3: CASSLSGGAGTGELFF

V: TRBV30
size: .
J: TRBJ2-2
D: TRBD2
DNA: TGTGCCTGGAGAGGAGCGGGGGCCTCCGGGGAGCTGTTTTTT
CDR3: CAWRGAGASGELFF

V: TRBV4-1
size: .
J: TRBJ2-1
D: TRBD1
DNA: TGCGCCAGCAGCCGGGACAGATACAATGAGCAGTTCTTC
CDR3: CASSRDRYNEQFF

V: TRBV27
size: .
J: TRBJ2-3
D: TRBD2
DNA: TGTGCCAGCAGTTACACGGGACTAATCACAGATACGCAGTATTTT
CDR3: CASSYTGLITDTQYF

V: TRBV5-1
size: .
J: TRBJ2-3
D: .
DNA: TGCGCCAGCAGCTTGGGATCGAGCACAGATACGCAGTATTTT
CDR3: CASSLGSSTDTQYF

V: TRBV28
size: .
J: TRBJ2-7
D: .
DNA: TGTGCCAGCAGTTTATTATCCGGGACCTACGAGCAGTACTTC
CDR3: CASSLLSGTYEQYF